Below are 17 T cell receptor beta chains sequenced from a single sample in a study of regulatory T cells in long-lasting Graves disease. Library construction for TCR beta used iRepertoire HTBI primers and Arm-PCR of CDR3 regions. TCRdb redid the calling of the multiplex PCR reads with MiXCR, one entry per CDR3 protein. This sample has 680,000 or so distinct CDR3 sequences; around 17% occur once, and the top ten carry 15% to 20%. The time point is: newly diagnosed GD, antithyroid drugs for less than 3 months. Following extraction of RNA from PBMCs, that RNA was used to make the TCR library. The sample also formed part of further work on T cells in Graves' hyperthyroidism and ophthalmopathy.

The sample was peripheral blood mononuclear cells (PBMCs), taken at new diagnosis, from a patient treated with antithyroid drugs. The receptors stem from a woman aged 25 to 39 with Graves disease.

The chain is built from TRBV9 and TRBJ1-4; D is uncertain. Trimming shortened V by 0 bases and J by 0 bases, and 12 bases separated the two germline ends. Germline lookup yields CDR1 SGDLS and CDR2 YYNGEE. This CDR3 is 17 amino acids long. CDR3 region: CASSVEGRTTTNEKLFF. In DNA, the CDR3 is TGTGCCAGCAGCGTAGAAGGCAGAACGACAACTAATGAAAAACTGTTTTTT.

The sample holds a few counts of this clonotype. The chain employs TRBV7-9 and TRBJ1-5; D is unclear. CDR1 and CDR2 (germline): SEHNR, FQNEAQ (reference sequence). Trimming pared 4 bases from V and 4 bases from J, leaving 11 bases between. This CDR3 has 14 amino acids. The CDR3 DNA is TGTGCCAGCAGCTCATCGGACGGGAATCAGCCCCAGCATTTT. Its protein is CASSSSDGNQPQHF.

Only a few counts were recorded for this clonotype. The chain links TRBV2 to TRBJ2-1; TRBD2 matches 9 bases. The V segment lost 4 bases and the J segment 7 bases; nucleotides outside the gene matches: 5. The CDR3 runs 14 residues. Germline V gene data show CDR1 as SNHLY and CDR2 as FYNNEI. The CDR3 sequence: CASSVAGALNEQFF. Here the CDR3 DNA reads TGTGCCAGCAGTGTAGCGGGAGCCTTAAATGAGCAGTTCTTC. Looking up the rest from reference TRBV2 and TRBJ2-1 gives the full variable domain: EPEVTQTPSHQVTQMGQEVILRCVPISNHLYFYWYRQILGQKVEFLVSFYNNEISEKSEIFDDQFSVERPDGSNFTLKIRSTKLEDSAMYFCASSVAGALNEQFFGPGTRLTVL.

In its sample, this clonotype was seen many times. The chain combines TRBV27 with TRBJ1-5; D not certain. This CDR3 is 14 amino acids long. V gave up 6 bases and J gave up 6 bases, with 15 bases separating them. Looked up from germline, CDR1 is MNHEY and CDR2 is SMNVEV (reference sequence). CDR3 amino acids: CASRSLGKGQPQHF. The CDR3, as DNA: TGTGCCAGCAGGTCCCTGGGCAAGGGTCAGCCCCAGCATTTT.

This clonotype was recorded many times. The V call is TRBV20-1, the J call TRBJ1-1; no clear D gene. The CDR3 is 15 amino acids. Deletions cut 3 bases from V and 0 bases from J, with 14 bases between. From germline, CDR1 is DFQATT and CDR2 SNEGSKA (reference sequence). The CDR3 bases are TGCAGTGCTAGTAGGTTCGGGTCCATGAACACTGAAGCTTTCTTT. Encoded protein: CSASRFGSMNTEAFF.

This clonotype occurred many times. The chain is built from TRBV2 and TRBJ2-4; TRBD1 or TRBD2 may be the D gene (5 bases each). V lost 6 bases and J 0 bases, leaving 12 bases between the germline ends. Per germline, CDR1 SNHLY and CDR2 FYNNEI. This CDR3 comprises 15 residues. CDR3 sequence: CASRGDVGAKNIQYF. For the CDR3, the DNA is TGTGCCAGCAGGGGGGACGTCGGAGCCAAAAACATTCAGTACTTC. Full variable domain (missing parts from reference TRBV2 and TRBJ2-4): EPEVTQTPSHQVTQMGQEVILRCVPISNHLYFYWYRQILGQKVEFLVSFYNNEISEKSEIFDDQFSVERPDGSNFTLKIRSTKLEDSAMYFCASRGDVGAKNIQYFGAGTRLSVL.

The V call is TRBV6-4, the J call TRBJ2-3; 14 bases align to TRBD2. This CDR3 is 16 amino acids long. V trimming: 6 bases; J trimming: 4 bases; junction bases outside the gene matches: 6. Looked up from germline, CDR1 is MRHNA and CDR2 is SNTAGT. CDR3 loop: CASRRGTSGSSDTQYF. The CDR3 DNA sequence: TGTGCCAGCAGACGGGGGACTAGCGGGAGTTCAGATACGCAGTATTTT.

Many counts were recorded for this clonotype. The gene calls are TRBV11-2 and TRBJ2-1, with 9 positions matching TRBD2. Germline CDR1 and CDR2: SGHAT and FQNNGV. This CDR3 comprises 15 residues. V was clipped by 1 base and J by 5 bases; unmatched bases: 3. CDR3 in DNA: TGTGCCAGCAGCTTAGGAGCGGGAGGTCACAATGAGCAGTTCTTC. As protein: CASSLGAGGHNEQFF. The whole variable domain, remainder taken from reference TRBV11-2 and TRBJ2-1, is EAGVAQSPRYKIIEKRQSVAFWCNPISGHATLYWYQQILGQGPKLLIQFQNNGVVDDSQLPKDRFSAERLKGVDSTLKIQPAKLEDSAVYLCASSLGAGGHNEQFFGPGTRLTVL.

The chain recombines TRBV18 with TRBJ2-7; no firm D call. Germline assignment: CDR1 KGHSH and CDR2 LQKENI. V was pared by 2 bases and J by 0 bases, with 11 bases between. The CDR3 covers 15 residues. As DNA, the CDR3 is TGTGCCAGCTCACCAACACGGGCTTCCTCCTACGAGCAGTACTTC. As protein: CASSPTRASSYEQYF.

In this sample, this clonotype turned up a few times. The rearrangement uses TRBV18 and TRBJ2-7; D is perhaps TRBD1 (6 bases). V was pared by 1 base and J by 3 bases, with 13 bases between. The germline gives CDR1 KGHSH, CDR2 LQKENI. The CDR3 is 15 residues long. CDR3 loop: CASSPLRQGNYEQYF. CDR3 bases: TGTGCCAGCTCACCACTGCGGCAGGGGAACTACGAGCAGTACTTC.

J is TRBJ2-5 and V is TRBV6-9, with TRBD1 as a possible D gene (6 bases). V dropped 3 bases and J dropped 1 base, with 15 bases sitting between them. CDR3 length equals 16 residues. The germline V gene encodes CDR1 MNHGY and CDR2 SVAAGI. The CDR3: CASSYAQGSIQETQYF. CDR3 nucleotides: TGTGCCAGCAGTTACGCCCAGGGGTCGATCCAAGAGACCCAGTACTTC.

The chain employs TRBV28 and TRBJ1-6; TRBD1 matches 7 bases. This CDR3 has 14 residues. V was pared by 6 bases and J by 9 bases, with 8 bases of the junction left unmatched. Germline V CDR1 and CDR2: MDHEN, SYDVKM. DNA of the CDR3: TGTGCCAGCAGGCCTGACAGGGCAGGTTCACCCCTCCACTTT. Amino acid sequence: CASRPDRAGSPLHF.

In its sample, this clonotype was seen many times. The chain couples TRBV3-1 to TRBJ1-2; TRBD1 agrees at 7 bases. The V gene's germline CDR1 is LGHDT and CDR2 YNNKEL (reference sequence). The CDR3 totals 14 residues. Unmatched junction bases numbered 3, after V lost 2 bases and J lost 3 bases. CDR3 region: CASSQTGVDYGYTF. DNA of the CDR3: TGTGCCAGCAGCCAAACAGGGGTGGACTATGGCTACACCTTC. Full variable domain (remainder filled in from reference TRBV3-1 and TRBJ1-2): DTAVSQTPKYLVTQMGNDKSIKCEQNLGHDTMYWYKQDSKKFLKIMFSYNNKELIINETVPNRFSPKSPDKAHLNLHINSLELGDSAVYFCASSQTGVDYGYTFGSGTRLTVV.

This clonotype was seen a handful of times. The V gene is TRBV18, the J gene TRBJ2-1; 10 bases agree with TRBD1. V lost 0 bases to trimming and J lost 7 bases; unmatched junction nucleotides: 9. CDR1 and CDR2 from the germline V gene are KGHSH and LQKENI. The length of the CDR3 is 17 residues. In nucleotides, the CDR3 is TGTGCCAGCTCACCACCGGTCGGGACAGGGGACGAAAATGAGCAGTTCTTC. Translating gives CASSPPVGTGDENEQFF.

This clonotype was seen repeatedly, ten times or more. This chain connects TRBV3-1 to TRBJ2-7; 8 bases match TRBD2. This CDR3 is 16 amino acids long. Per the germline V gene, CDR1 is LGHDT and CDR2 is YNNKEL (reference sequence). V trimming: 0 bases; J trimming: 7 bases; junction bases outside the gene matches: 11. The DNA of the CDR3 is TGTGCCAGCAGCCAAGATCTGGCGGGGGGCCCTGGAGAGCAGTACTTC. This sequence encodes CASSQDLAGGPGEQYF.

The chain joins TRBV3-1 to TRBJ1-1, with D perhaps TRBD1 (5 bases). V dropped 3 bases and J dropped 11 bases, with 13 bases sitting between them. CDR1 LGHDT and CDR2 YNNKEL come from the germline V gene (reference sequence). CDR3 length: 12 residues. CDR3 protein: CASSHGAWGAFF. The CDR3 coding sequence is TGTGCCAGCAGCCACGGGGCCTGGGGGGCTTTCTTT.

The chain combines TRBV10-3 with TRBJ1-1, with 7 bases fitting TRBD1. The CDR3 contains 13 residues. CDR1 is ENHRY and CDR2 is SYGVKD in the germline V gene. V lost 0 bases to trimming and J lost 8 bases; unmatched junction nucleotides: 3. CDR3 nucleotide sequence: TGTGCCATCAGTGAGTCCAGCAGGGGGGAAGCTTTCTTT. It specifies CAISESSRGEAFF.